The sequence of this TCR beta chain was determined in a study of cytomegalovirus exposure and HLA in healthy donors. The CDR3 loop spans 12 amino acids. The germline CDR1 and CDR2 sequences are MGHRA and YSYEKL. The V gene lost 0 bases and the J gene lost 6 bases, with 3 bases spanning the gap. Sequencing was performed with immunoSEQ multiplex PCR; in TCRdb, only in-frame clones are kept and a portion is missing. In the table there are some 170,000 clones, over 80% of which are singletons. The donors were part of the validation cohort of 120 subjects. That cohort was separate from the first cohort, which comprised roughly 670 subjects.

This sequence originates from a man aged 30 to 39 in good health and CMV-seropositive. Sequences were obtained from PBMCs. The chain employs TRBV4-1 and TRBJ2-1; D remains ambiguous. CDR3 protein: CASSQDINEQFF. The CDR3 DNA sequence: TGCGCCAGCAGCCAAGACATCAATGAGCAGTTCTTC.